Listed here are 23 T cell receptor beta chains from one sample, sequenced in a study of long-term antiretroviral therapy in people with HIV. The assay used was immunoSEQ (version v3.0), run at survey level. Some clones are missing from TCRdb's copy, which holds only in-frame ones; the method was immunoSEQ multiplex PCR. The table records around 30,000 clones, around 96% of them present only once. Sequenced here: unsorted PBMCs, sampled 5.3 years after starting antiretroviral therapy. These receptors originate from a man aged 25 to 40 with HIV.

The chain recombines TRBV27 with TRBJ2-5, with D uncertain. The V gene's germline CDR1 is MNHEY and CDR2 SMNVEV (reference sequence). This CDR3 contains 15 residues. Trimming left V 5 bases short and J 5 bases short, with 18 bases between. CDR3 DNA: TGTGCCAGCAGTCAGTATCCCGGAGAGGAGGAGACCCAGTACTTC. Translation: CASSQYPGEEETQYF.

The rearrangement links TRBV6-4 to TRBJ2-1; TRBD1 matches 8 bases. The V gene end was trimmed by 5 bases and the J gene end by 8 bases; junction bases not matched to a gene: 5. Germline loops: CDR1 MRHNA, CDR2 SNTAGT. The CDR3 extends over 13 amino acids. The CDR3 protein is CASSRQGKDEQFF. The CDR3 DNA is TGTGCCAGCAGTAGACAGGGGAAGGATGAGCAGTTCTTC.

This sequence joins TRBV7-2 and TRBJ2-1; weak D call: TRBD2 (7 bases). CDR3 size: 15 residues. The V and J ends lost 10 bases and 6 bases respectively, with 22 bases between them. Germline V CDR1 and CDR2: SGHTA, FQGNSA. This chain's CDR3 is CATSGVAGEGNEQFF. The CDR3 coding sequence is TGTGCCACCTCTGGAGTTGCAGGGGAGGGCAATGAGCAGTTCTTC. Looking up the rest from reference TRBV7-2 and TRBJ2-1 gives the full variable domain: GAGVSQSPSNKVTEKGKDVELRCDPISGHTALYWYRQSLGQGLEFLIYFQGNSAPDKSGLPSDRFSAERTGGSVSTLTIQRTQQEDSAVYLCATSGVAGEGNEQFFGPGTRLTVL.

The chain employs TRBV30 and TRBJ1-2; no firm D call. V lost 7 bases and J lost 5, with 20 bases in between. Germline V gene data show CDR1 as GTSNPN and CDR2 as SVGIG (reference sequence). CDR3 length: 14 residues. The CDR3 bases are TGTGCCTCGTGGACGGCGAGCCTTGATTATGGCTACACCTTC. This encodes CASWTASLDYGYTF.

The rearrangement joins TRBV9 to TRBJ1-2; 11 nucleotides agree with TRBD1. The CDR3 runs 14 residues. Trimming cost V 4 bases and J 7 bases; bases outside gene matches: 6. CDR1 and CDR2 from the germline V gene are SGDLS and YYNGEE. In nucleotides, the CDR3 is TGTGCCAGCAGCTCCGGACAGGGGGCGGGTGGCTACACCTTC. Its translation: CASSSGQGAGGYTF.

In DNA, the CDR3 is TGTGCCAGCAGGCCAGGGGTCGGGGCCAACGTCCTGACTTTC. It yields the protein CASRPGVGANVLTF. The V and J genes are TRBV28 and TRBJ2-6, with D possibly matching TRBD1 (6 bases). Germline CDR1 is MDHEN and CDR2 is SYDVKM. The CDR3 loop spans 14 amino acids. With 6 bases removed from V and 4 bases from J, the gap between germline ends came to 10 bases.

This chain connects TRBV4-3 to TRBJ2-2; maybe TRBD2 (6 bases). V lost 4 bases and J 6 bases, leaving 12 bases between the germline ends. CDR1 and CDR2 (germline): LGHNA, YSLEER. The CDR3 has 14 residues. CDR3 bases: TGCGCCAGCAGCCCCGGACTACCTGCCGGGGAGCTGTTTTTT. Translating gives CASSPGLPAGELFF.

This chain connects TRBV9 to TRBJ1-3, with TRBD1 identical over 12 bases. This CDR3 has 15 amino acids. The germline V gene encodes CDR1 SGDLS and CDR2 YYNGEE. V gave up 4 bases and J gave up 6 bases; unmatched junction bases: 5. CDR3 in DNA: TGTGCCAGCAGCTCCCCGGGACAGGGGGCAAACACCATATATTTT. Translation: CASSSPGQGANTIYF. The variable domain in full, with the rest retrieved from reference TRBV9 and TRBJ1-3, is DSGVTQTPKHLITATGQRVTLRCSPRSGDLSVYWYQQSLDQGLQFLIQYYNGEERAKGNILERFSAQQFPDLHSELNLSSLELGDSALYFCASSSPGQGANTIYFGEGSWLTVV.

This chain connects TRBV21-1 to TRBJ2-7; the table calls TRBD2, which could not be checked here. TRBV21-1 is a pseudogene segment. CDR3 length equals 16 residues. CDR3 DNA sequence: TGTGCCAGCAGCAAAGAAGGCCTAGCGGCACTCGACGAGCAGTACTTC. Amino acids: CASSKEGLAALDEQYF.

The chain couples TRBV29-1 to TRBJ2-1; 11 positions match TRBD2. The V gene's germline CDR1 is SQVTM and CDR2 ANQGSEA. V was clipped by 4 bases and J by 9 bases; unmatched bases: 8. The CDR3 consists of 14 residues. The CDR3 DNA is TGCAGCGTTGCTCGACTAGCGGGACAGCGTGAGCAGTTCTTC. Protein: CSVARLAGQREQFF.

The V and J genes are TRBV5-1 and TRBJ1-5; D is perhaps TRBD1 (6 bases). Germline V gene data show CDR1 as SGHRS and CDR2 as YFSETQ. V gave up 0 bases and J gave up 5 bases, with 12 bases separating them. The CDR3 is 15 residues long. The CDR3 nucleotides read TGCGCCAGCAGCTTGGCGACAGGTCCCCATCAGCCCCAGCATTTT. This translates into CASSLATGPHQPQHF. The variable domain in full, completed from reference TRBV5-1 and TRBJ1-5, reads KAGVTQTPRYLIKTRGQQVTLSCSPISGHRSVSWYQQTPGQGLQFLFEYFSETQRNKGNFPGRFSGRQFSNSRSEMNVSTLELGDSALYLCASSLATGPHQPQHFGDGTRLSIL.

J is TRBJ1-2 and V is TRBV5-4; D possibly corresponds to TRBD1 (6 bases). V was trimmed by 0 bases and J by 8 bases, leaving 17 bases between them. The CDR3 runs 15 residues. In germline, CDR1 is SGHNT, CDR2 YYREEE (reference sequence). In DNA form, the CDR3 reads TGTGCCAGCAGCTTGGTCGACAGGAACGTGGGGGGCTACACCTTC. It codes for CASSLVDRNVGGYTF.

The chain couples TRBV4-1 to TRBJ2-5; 8 nucleotides agree with TRBD2. The CDR3 extends over 18 amino acids. The germline V gene encodes CDR1 MGHRA and CDR2 YSYEKL. Trimming removed 1 base from V and 2 bases from J; junction bases left unmatched: 12. CDR3 coding DNA: TGCGCCAGCAGCCAAGGGCCGAAGGGGACTAGGGGGCAAGAGACCCAGTACTTC. As protein: CASSQGPKGTRGQETQYF.

This chain links TRBV4-1 with TRBJ1-3; possibly TRBD1 for D (5 bases). Germline CDR1 and CDR2: MGHRA and YSYEKL. CDR3 length: 15 amino acids. V lost 0 bases and J 2 bases, leaving 8 bases between the germline ends. In DNA form, the CDR3 reads TGCGCCAGCAGCCAAGACTTAGGGGCTGGAAACACCATATATTTT. Residues: CASSQDLGAGNTIYF.

The chain couples TRBV19 to TRBJ1-1; D is uncertain. Germline-derived CDR1 and CDR2 are LNHDA and SQIVND (reference sequence). The CDR3 runs to 12 residues. Trimming cost V 8 bases and J 4 bases, with 11 bases left between them. CDR3 amino acids: CASLGRSTEAFF. For the CDR3, the DNA is TGTGCCAGTCTCGGACGGAGCACTGAAGCTTTCTTT.

This clone came up once. The chain uses TRBV19 and TRBJ1-2; maybe TRBD1 (5 bases). The germline gives CDR1 LNHDA, CDR2 SQIVND (reference sequence). This CDR3 contains 13 residues. The V end was cut by 3 bases, the J end by 4 bases, with 9 bases between. The CDR3 nucleotides are TGTGCCAGTAGTATTGGGGGGTCCTATGGCTACACCTTC. It specifies CASSIGGSYGYTF.

CDR3 protein: CASSEGSRGHHGYTF. The CDR3 DNA is TGTGCCAGCAGTGAAGGATCCAGGGGGCATCATGGCTACACCTTC. The rearrangement links TRBV2 to TRBJ1-2; 8 bases are a match to TRBD1. The germline gives CDR1 SNHLY, CDR2 FYNNEI. The CDR3 totals 15 residues. Losses at the gene ends were 1 base for V and 6 bases for J; bases not matched to a gene: 7. The full variable domain, rest sourced from reference TRBV2 and TRBJ1-2, is EPEVTQTPSHQVTQMGQEVILRCVPISNHLYFYWYRQILGQKVEFLVSFYNNEISEKSEIFDDQFSVERPDGSNFTLKIRSTKLEDSAMYFCASSEGSRGHHGYTFGSGTRLTVV.

The CDR3 nucleotides read TGTGCCAGCTCACCCTATAGCGGGAATGAGCAGTTCTTC. Its translation is CASSPYSGNEQFF. The chain joins TRBV18 to TRBJ2-1, with 7 bases that match TRBD2. This CDR3 contains 13 residues. Germline V CDR1 and CDR2: KGHSH, LQKENI. The V gene end was trimmed by 3 bases and the J gene end by 7 bases; junction bases not matched to a gene: 3.

V is TRBV19 and J is TRBJ1-2, with 7 positions matching TRBD1. The CDR3 spans 16 residues. Trimming at V came to 1 base and at J to 10 bases, leaving 15 bases not matched to a gene. Germline CDR1 is LNHDA and CDR2 is SQIVND (reference sequence). The CDR3, as DNA: TGTGCCAGTAGTATAGGGACAGGAGGCCGTGTAATCGACTACACCTTC. It yields the protein CASSIGTGGRVIDYTF. The full variable domain, with the rest looked up from reference TRBV19 and TRBJ1-2, is DGGITQSPKYLFRKEGQNVTLSCEQNLNHDAMYWYRQDPGQGLRLIYYSQIVNDFQKGDIAEGYSVSREKKESFPLTVTSAQKNPTAFYLCASSIGTGGRVIDYTFGSGTRLTVV.

The chain carries TRBV2 and TRBJ1-1, with TRBD1 as a possible D gene (5 bases). Per the germline V gene, CDR1 is SNHLY and CDR2 is FYNNEI. The CDR3 spans 13 residues. The V end was cut by 5 bases, the J end by 2 bases, with 9 bases between. The CDR3 nucleotides read TGTGCCAGCAGTCGGGACGTCAACACTGAAGCTTTCTTT. It is translated as CASSRDVNTEAFF.

The J gene is TRBJ1-1, the V gene TRBV30; no reliable D call. V was clipped by 2 bases and J by 6 bases, with 16 bases between them. The CDR3 runs to 14 residues. Germline-derived CDR1 and CDR2 are GTSNPN and SVGIG (reference sequence). The CDR3 DNA reads TGTGCCTGGAGTCGTTGGGCTACCCAGGCTGAAGCTTTCTTT. This codes for CAWSRWATQAEAFF.

This chain joins TRBV6-1 and TRBJ2-3, with TRBD1 identical over 7 bases. The V gene's germline CDR1 is MNHNS and CDR2 SASEGT. V was clipped by 7 bases and J by 0 bases; unmatched bases: 7. This CDR3 comprises 15 residues. The CDR3, as DNA: TGTGCCAGCAAACACAGGGGTCCGAGCACAGATACGCAGTATTTT. Amino acids: CASKHRGPSTDTQYF.

This clone occurred once. V is TRBV15 and J is TRBJ2-5; TRBD1 matches 7 bases. After removal of 5 bases from V and 3 bases from J, the junction contained 9 bases not matched to a gene. CDR1 and CDR2 from the germline V gene are LNHNV and YYDKDF (reference sequence). This CDR3 spans 15 amino acids. Here the CDR3 reads CATSATQTGKETQYF. CDR3 sequence (DNA): TGTGCCACCAGCGCCACCCAGACAGGGAAAGAGACCCAGTACTTC.